Reported below is one TCR beta chain. This sample stems from a study of blood T cell repertoires in COVID-19. Study in general: Samples representing acute and convalescent COVID-19 were sourced from the United States, Italy and Spain. PBMCs, B-cell-depleted T cells, or T cells were the source of the cDNA or gDNA that made up the material.

In the source study's methods: Amplified reference gene primers provided the basis for estimating nucleated cell counts. Method: immunoSEQ multiplex PCR; TCRdb's copy keeps in-frame clones and lacks some. V and J calls and clone size are as listed in that table; D and trimming were resolved from the DNA. The sample lists tens of thousands of clones, 81% occurring once. Per germline, CDR1 LNHDA and CDR2 SQIVND (reference sequence). The CDR3 is made up of 17 amino acids. V gave up 6 bases and J gave up 2 bases; unmatched junction bases: 13. The sequence was obtained from a woman older than 75 with active or convalescent COVID-19. The sequencing sample was made of peripheral blood. This chain links TRBV19 with TRBJ1-5; TRBD1 matches at 7 bases. The CDR3 protein is CASRTHRTGEGNQPQHF. In nucleotides, the CDR3 is TGTGCCAGTAGGACTCACCGCACAGGGGAAGGCAATCAGCCCCAGCATTTT.